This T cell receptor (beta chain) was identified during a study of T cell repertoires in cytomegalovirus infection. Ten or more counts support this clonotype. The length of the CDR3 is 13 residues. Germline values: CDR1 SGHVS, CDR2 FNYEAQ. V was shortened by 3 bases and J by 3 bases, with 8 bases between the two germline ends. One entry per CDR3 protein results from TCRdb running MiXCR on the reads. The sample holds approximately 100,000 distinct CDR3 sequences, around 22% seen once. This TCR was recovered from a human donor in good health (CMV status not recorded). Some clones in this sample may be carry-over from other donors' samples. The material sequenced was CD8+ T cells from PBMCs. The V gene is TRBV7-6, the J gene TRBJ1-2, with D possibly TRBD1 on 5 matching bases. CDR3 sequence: CASSFRGDYGYTF. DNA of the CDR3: TGTGCCAGCAGCTTTCGAGGGGACTATGGCTACACCTTC.